This T cell receptor beta chain originates from a study of T cell repertoires in cytomegalovirus infection. On the study more broadly: Based on public TCR beta signatures, there were indications of CMV infection and of a matching HLA type.

As regards this clonotype: Its antigen is still unknown.

TCRdb independently ran MiXCR on the reads; one entry per CDR3 protein. The table records about 320,000 distinct CDR3 sequences, 9.5% of them present only once. Overall study findings and caveats: Adding up the frequency of public TCR beta families identified people who carried CMV plus the relevant HLA. The response measured ex vivo was dominated by TCR beta clonotypes (HLA-C-restricted and CMV-specific).

CDR1 and CDR2 (germline): SGHKS, YYEKEE (reference sequence). The CDR3 has 15 amino acids. The V and J ends lost 4 bases and 7 bases respectively, with 18 bases between them. The TCR was taken from a human donor in good health (CMV status not recorded). Some clones in this sample may be carry-over from other donors' samples. The material sequenced was PBMCs. This chain uses TRBV5-5 with TRBJ2-1; D not certain. Here the CDR3 reads CASSLGRGTRNEQFF. CDR3 coding DNA: TGTGCCAGCAGCCTAGGACGAGGCACACGTAATGAGCAGTTCTTC.